This T cell receptor (beta chain) was found in a study of T cell responses to AZD1222 COVID-19 vaccine. Profiled with immunoSEQ multiplex PCR; TCRdb holds only in-frame clones, not every one. The sample has about 68,000 clones, 88% seen once; the top ten hold 7.5% to 9.5%. This clone was observed a single time. Other DNA variants within this sample encode the same CDR3. The TCR comes from an adult in good health. Sequences were derived from peripheral blood, sampled on day 0 of AZD1222 vaccination.

In DNA form, the CDR3 reads TGCGCCAGCAGCGGTAGCGGGAGCTCCTACAATGAGCAGTTCTTC. Amino acid sequence: CASSGSGSSYNEQFF. The rearrangement links TRBV5-1 to TRBJ2-1, with 9 bases lining up with TRBD2. The CDR3 runs 15 residues. V trimming: 4 bases; J trimming: 0 bases; junction bases outside the gene matches: 2. Germline CDR1 SGHRS, CDR2 YFSETQ. Full variable domain (outside the CDR3, taken from reference TRBV5-1 and TRBJ2-1): KAGVTQTPRYLIKTRGQQVTLSCSPISGHRSVSWYQQTPGQGLQFLFEYFSETQRNKGNFPGRFSGRQFSNSRSEMNVSTLELGDSALYLCASSGSGSSYNEQFFGPGTRLTVL.